This TCR beta chain stems from a study of cytomegalovirus exposure and HLA in healthy donors (dated by TCRdb to the late 2010s). Regarding the study in general: An earlier analysis of around 600 of the donors reported about 250 Gb of sequence data and some 120 million unique TCR beta sequences from roughly 180 million T cells. Roughly 300 gigabases of sequencing data and around 85 million unique TCR sequences made up an early release that covered under 750 HLA-typed donors. Of the 398 genotyped donors, about 84% fell in the genetic ancestry cluster associated with self-reported Caucasian donors. The study aimed to test whether cataloging public T cell receptors could reveal signatures of past pathogen exposure. The study profiled the T cell repertoires of around 700 subjects by immunosequencing and related them to cytomegalovirus serostatus. A separate validation cohort of 100 to 150 different subjects was used in addition to the 666-subject first cohort. To predict cytomegalovirus infection status, the study combined high-throughput TCR immunosequencing, statistical association of individual TCRs with disease status, and machine learning. In a later analysis, previously published TCR beta repertoires from several hundred donors were re-analyzed and high-resolution HLA genotyping was added so that TCR occurrence patterns could be studied. In the later analysis, no new phenotypic data were used to find candidate immune exposures; instead, reliance was placed on TCR beta sequences and their occurrence across donors. An earlier analysis of about 620 of the donors applied high-throughput TCR beta sequencing to assess whether each TCR beta V gene segment acted as functional or pseudogenic. Donor age, sex, ethnicity and CMV serostatus were compiled alongside the repertoire data. A later genetic analysis used genome-wide SNP genotypes for about 65% of the 666 donors, treating that subset as a discovery cohort. All discovery cohort repertoires had been generated on a single sequencing platform. Both class I and class II loci were covered by HLA typing, at four-digit resolution. Typing coverage varied by locus: 629-630 donors for A, B, C, DRB1 and DQB1; approximately 500 for DQA1; about 570 for DPA1; 450 to 480 for DPB1. Because of strong linkage in the cohort, a handful of DR-DQ haplotypes were treated as single units for association and clustering. Among almost 400 genotyped donors of the cohort, an average of around 240,000 unique TCR beta nucleotide sequences were sequenced per donor, around 18% of them non-productive. On the study overall, not on this receptor specifically: A later genetic analysis reported fewer N-insertions in productive TCRs among donors in an Asian-associated ancestry cluster than the roughly 700-donor mean. A further reported finding was that TCR beta sequences accurately predicted the HLA-A and HLA-B alleles for most subjects in the first cohort. In a later analysis, TCR association rates were found to vary across HLA loci, with the most associated TCRs seen for DRB1 alleles and the fewest for HLA-C alleles. Specific HLA alleles were associated with some 15,000 TCR beta sequences at a false discovery rate of 0.05 in a later analysis. In a later analysis, several top co-occurrence clusters were reported to appear linked to parvovirus B19, influenza, CMV and Epstein-Barr virus. In vitro tests confirmed that a few of the cytomegalovirus-associated TCR beta chains recognize cytomegalovirus antigens. V-gene and J-gene trimming of TCR beta chains was associated with a missense DCLRE1C variant in a later genetic analysis, and the association was replicated in an independent cohort. In a later analysis, HLA-associated TCR beta chains showed more clonal expansion and lower generation probabilities than non-associated chains that were equally common. In an earlier analysis of 587 of the donors, most TCR beta V segments appeared in productive rearrangements about 87% or about 30% of the time, broadly matching IMGT annotations. Correlated functional status among segregating V segments might reflect linkage disequilibrium, but an unknown experimental factor could not be ruled out. The 87-base-pair reads could not distinguish some IMGT-functional V segments, including TRBV6-2 and TRBV6-3, so those segments were excluded. Most TCR sequences were observed very rarely across donors, whereas some public TCRs were present in many individuals. According to the authors, the approach could potentially be generalized to other disease states and immunological phenotypes. When HLA alleles, especially DR and DQ, strongly co-occurred, TCR associations were difficult to assign to individual alleles. The study listed 150 to 200 TCR beta chains as associated with cytomegalovirus. The classifier was reported to diagnose cytomegalovirus status with high specificity and sensitivity in both the original and validation cohorts. CMV serostatus was the only immune exposure information available for the cohort. Presence/absence analyses assumed roughly uniform sequencing depth across donors, an assumption that may not hold. According to a later analysis, most CMV-associated TCR beta chains appeared to be HLA-restricted, and the HLA associations seemed to be driven largely by CMV exposure. A group of highly shared sequence variants was considered likely to be a technical artifact of the sequencing pipeline. Approximately 16 rarely observed V segments, including chromosome 9 orphons, were excluded from the earlier analysis of some 590 of the donors because counts were too low. HLA typing was unavailable for some donors at each locus, so association tests used only the typed subset. In this cohort, only TCR beta chains were sequenced, and detectable features were limited by the absence of alpha or paired-chain data.

About this clone itself: Its antigen is not yet known. Base qualities are not at hand, and no much larger clone is one base apart.

Library preparation was by the immunoSEQ multiplex PCR assay. A mixture of 60 forward primers for TCR Vbeta segments and 13 reverse primers for TCR Jbeta segments was used in the multiplex PCR. Amplification of the CDR3 region of rearranged TCR beta genes was performed with a multiplex PCR assay on genomic DNA. Amplified TCR beta libraries were sequenced as 87-base-pair reads on the Illumina HiSeq System. In the authors' own workflow: Across the 666 repertoires, a later analysis counted roughly 84 million unique TCR beta chains, about 10 million of which were shared by at least two donors. Raw reads were error-corrected and collapsed into unique sequences by a nearest-neighbor algorithm in which closely related sequences were merged to remove PCR and sequencing errors. To assign V, D and J gene segments, CDR3 sequences were aligned to IMGT reference sequences. Each retained sequence needed at least a six-nucleotide match to both a V gene segment and a J gene segment. A rearrangement counted as productive if the CDR3 had no stop codons and remained in frame with V and J, and every other rearrangement counted as non-productive. CDR3 was defined according to IMGT convention as the region running from the second conserved V-encoded cysteine to the conserved J-encoded phenylalanine. The earlier analysis of 587 of the donors excluded sequences that lacked an unambiguous match to a single V gene segment. In an earlier analysis of roughly 600 of the donors, a V segment was called functional when productive rearrangements were above 56.7%, and segregating when the standard deviation between donors exceeded 5%. A statistical classification framework was built for diagnosing cytomegalovirus status from the catalog of TCR beta chain sequences. V and J gene assignment, in a later analysis, came from comparing TCR nucleotide sequences with IMGT/GENE-DB human TR gene sequences. Using the TCRdist pipeline, a later analysis assigned CDR3 sequences along with most-parsimonious VDJ recombination scenarios. In a later analysis, every TCR beta chain was defined by the combination of its CDR3 amino acid sequence and its V-gene family, and reads without a unique V-gene family were dropped. In a later analysis, some 600 highly shared, low-generation-probability nucleotide sequences were removed to address suspected cross-contamination and a sequencing artifact. In a later analysis, a clonal expansion index for each public chain was calculated from normalized within-repertoire ranks of inferred template counts. Generation probabilities in a later analysis came from a VDJ recombination model fitted to out-of-frame rearrangements, and those results were checked against IGoR. In a later analysis, TCR-TCR, TCR-HLA and TCR-CMV co-occurrence was scored with hypergeometric tests, and a repertoire-size bias correction was applied to TCR pairs. A later analysis estimated false discovery rates by permuting HLA or CMV assignments 20 times. In a later analysis, co-occurring TCRs were grouped using DBSCAN, and TCRdist sequence similarity was added for clustering within HLA-allele-positive subsets. Repertoires with fewer than 30,000 or more than 120,000 public chains were left out of co-occurrence clustering, as were five repertoires with anomalous nucleotide sharing. TCRdb's version of the immuneACCESS table is confined to in-frame rearrangements and falls short of the full clone set. An unresolved V gene accounts for under half of the shortfall where checked; the remainder is of unknown origin. D and trimming were read from the DNA, whereas the V and J calls and clone size are those reported in that table. The sample table holds tens of thousands of clones, of which approximately 84% were seen once. The top ten constitute 2% to 2.5% of the sample.

The CDR3, cysteine through phenylalanine, is 13 amino acids long. CDR3 DNA is the only sequence kept; it has 39 bases, read in frame from the first base. Per the germline V gene, SGHRS is the CDR1 and YFSETQ is the CDR2. V has 4 bases trimmed and J has 3 bases trimmed; junction bases matching no gene number 2. In total, over 600 healthy bone marrow donors made up the cohort. Cohort members were all nominally healthy when sampled, although unrecorded immune exposures were likely present. The donor was CMV seronegative and was included in the group of approximately 350 seronegative cohort members. A peripheral blood sample was provided by each donor, and peripheral blood mononuclear cells were used for TCR beta sequencing. The Qiagen DNeasy Blood Extraction Kit was used to extract genomic DNA from the blood cell samples.

Recombination linked TRBV5-1 to TRBJ2-3, and 7 junction bases match TRBD2. The sequenced sample consisted of PBMCs. The TCR was taken from a man in his late teens or twenties in good health and CMV-seronegative. The CDR3 protein sequence reads: CASSPGGTDTQYF. The DNA reads as follows: TGCGCCAGCAGCCCGGGGGGTACAGATACGCAGTATTTT.